This entry lists 3 T cell receptor beta chains sequenced from one sample in a study of cytomegalovirus exposure and HLA in healthy donors. Generated by immunoSEQ multiplex PCR, the TCRdb table keeps only in-frame clones and is missing some. The profile covers over 75,000 clones, with around 84% appearing a single time and around 20% taken by the ten largest. Input material: PBMCs. The receptor set was obtained from a man between 18 and 35 years old in good health and CMV-seropositive.

The chain carries TRBV18 and TRBJ1-1; D remains unclear. Trimming cost V 2 bases and J 1 base, with 8 bases left between them. This CDR3 has 14 amino acids. Germline V gene lookup returns CDR1 KGHSH and CDR2 LQKENI. The CDR3 loop reads CASSPVSGNTEAFF. The DNA of the CDR3 is TGTGCCAGCTCACCAGTGTCAGGGAACACTGAAGCTTTCTTT. Filled out from reference TRBV18 and TRBJ1-1, the complete variable domain reads NAGVMQNPRHLVRRRGQEARLRCSPMKGHSHVYWYRQLPEEGLKFMVYLQKENIIDESGMPKERFSAEFPKEGPSILRIQQVVRGDSAAYFCASSPVSGNTEAFFGQGTRLTVV.

This chain uses TRBV5-1 with TRBJ2-7; 8 bases map to TRBD1. V shed 2 bases and J 7 bases; nucleotides not matched to a gene: 8. The CDR3 has 14 amino acids. The germline gives CDR1 SGHRS, CDR2 YFSETQ. CDR3: CASSFPGQAREQYF. DNA for the CDR3: TGCGCCAGCAGCTTTCCGGGACAGGCTCGTGAGCAGTACTTC. Full variable domain (rest looked up from reference TRBV5-1 and TRBJ2-7): KAGVTQTPRYLIKTRGQQVTLSCSPISGHRSVSWYQQTPGQGLQFLFEYFSETQRNKGNFPGRFSGRQFSNSRSEMNVSTLELGDSALYLCASSFPGQAREQYFGPGTRLTVT.

The chain combines TRBV7-9 with TRBJ2-4; 8 nucleotides line up with TRBD2. After removal of 4 bases from V and 6 bases from J, the junction contained 8 bases not matched to a gene. CDR1 is SEHNR, CDR2 FQNEAQ, per germline (reference sequence). This CDR3 is built from 15 residues. The CDR3, as DNA: TGTGCCAGCAGCTCCCACGTTCTAGCGGGAAACATTCAGTACTTC. Encoded protein: CASSSHVLAGNIQYF.